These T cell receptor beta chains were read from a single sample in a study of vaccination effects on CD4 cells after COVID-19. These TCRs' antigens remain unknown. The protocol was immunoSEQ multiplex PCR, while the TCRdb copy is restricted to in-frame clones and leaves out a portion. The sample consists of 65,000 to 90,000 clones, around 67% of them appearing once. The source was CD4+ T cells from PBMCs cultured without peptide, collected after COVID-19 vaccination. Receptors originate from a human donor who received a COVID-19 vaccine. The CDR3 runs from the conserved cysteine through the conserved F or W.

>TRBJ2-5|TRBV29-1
CSVEWGGGILETQYF
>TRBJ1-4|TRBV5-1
CASSDPGTAYNEKLFF
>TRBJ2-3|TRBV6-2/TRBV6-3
CASSYIGSRTDTQYF
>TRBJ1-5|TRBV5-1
CASSPKTGGGQPQHF
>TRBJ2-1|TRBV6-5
CASSYTLNNEQFF
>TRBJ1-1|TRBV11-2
CASSSPGGWEAFF
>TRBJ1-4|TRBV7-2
CASSLARSNNEKLFF
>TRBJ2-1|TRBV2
CASSVSQGFGEQFF
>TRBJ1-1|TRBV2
CASSLRGVGNTEAFF
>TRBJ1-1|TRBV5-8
CASSSWDRGLRFFF
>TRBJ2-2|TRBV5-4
CASSMGLLTGELFF
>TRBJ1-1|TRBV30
CAWSVSGSTEAFF
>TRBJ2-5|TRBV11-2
CASSPNPGVGKETQYF
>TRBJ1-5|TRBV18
CASSPRAGGGRNQPQHF
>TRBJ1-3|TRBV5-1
CASSLDGGGNTIYF
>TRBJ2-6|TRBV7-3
CASSLESQRGAGANVLTF
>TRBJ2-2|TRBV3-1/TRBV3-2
CASSRGHTGELFF
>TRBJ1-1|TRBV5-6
CASSLRFSGGGAEAFF
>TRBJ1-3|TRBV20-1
CSASAGNTIYF
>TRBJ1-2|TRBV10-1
CASSGRTGYGYTF
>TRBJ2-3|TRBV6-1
CASSEGTGGRDTQYF
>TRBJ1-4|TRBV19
CASTITGSLNEKLFF
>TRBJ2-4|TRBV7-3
CASSLMENIQYF
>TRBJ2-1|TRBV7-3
CASSLTSGRFRFF
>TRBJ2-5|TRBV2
CASIAGVGRETQYF
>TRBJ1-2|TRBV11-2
CASSQGGYGYTF
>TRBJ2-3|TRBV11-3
CASSRGLAGGYTQYF
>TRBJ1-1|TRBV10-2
CASRVNTEAFF
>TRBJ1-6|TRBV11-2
CASSLYARGVSPLHF
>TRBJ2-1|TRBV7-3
CASSSRGGVVDEQFF
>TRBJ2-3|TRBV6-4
CASSSGTSGGAGGDTQYF
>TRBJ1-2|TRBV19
CASKGGAPGYTF
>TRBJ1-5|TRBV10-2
CASSEFYQPYQPQHF
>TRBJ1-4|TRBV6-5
CASSLGSGTNEKLFF
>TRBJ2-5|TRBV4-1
CASSQDGSLGGETQYF
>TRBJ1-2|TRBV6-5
CASSSGTGQYYGYTF
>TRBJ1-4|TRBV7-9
CASSLTLGTETTNEKLFF
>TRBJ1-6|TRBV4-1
CASSPMTGVGNSPLHF
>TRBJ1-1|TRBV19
CASSDRGEAFF
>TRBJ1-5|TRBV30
CAWSTSPNQPQHF